This TCR beta chain is from a study of cytomegalovirus exposure and HLA in healthy donors. Study-wide findings and caveats: No immune exposure information besides CMV serostatus was available. For most TCR beta V segments, an earlier analysis put the productive rate at about 87% or about 30% of the time.

Germline V gene lookup returns CDR1 LNHDA and CDR2 SQIVND (reference sequence). With V trimmed by 3 bases and J by 6 bases, 10 bases remained unmatched. The CDR3 is 15 amino acids. About this clone itself: Its cognate antigen is unknown.

In the PCR, 60 Vbeta and 13 Jbeta primers were used. The data were produced by immunoSEQ multiplex PCR, yet TCRdb's version contains in-frame clones alone and is incomplete. Of approximately 260,000 clones listed, around 90% are singletons. The sample consisted of PBMCs. The chain uses TRBV19 and TRBJ2-7; 8 positions agree with TRBD2. The receptor was derived from a girl aged 2 to 9 in good health and CMV-seronegative. The CDR3 region has the DNA TGTGCCAGTAGTATCAGCGGGGGCTCTAGGAGCGAGCAGTACTTC. It encodes CASSISGGSRSEQYF.